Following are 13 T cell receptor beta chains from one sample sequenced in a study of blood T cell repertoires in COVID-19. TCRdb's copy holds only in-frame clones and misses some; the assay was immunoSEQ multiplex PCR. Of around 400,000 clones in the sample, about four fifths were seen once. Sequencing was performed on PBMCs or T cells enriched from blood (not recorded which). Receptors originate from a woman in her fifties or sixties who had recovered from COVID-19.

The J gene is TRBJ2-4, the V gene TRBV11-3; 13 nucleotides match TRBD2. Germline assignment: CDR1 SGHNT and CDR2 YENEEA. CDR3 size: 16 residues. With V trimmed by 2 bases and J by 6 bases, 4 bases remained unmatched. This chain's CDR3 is CASSLTSGRDGNIQYF. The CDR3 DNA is TGTGCCAGCAGCTTAACTAGCGGGAGGGATGGAAACATTCAGTACTTC.

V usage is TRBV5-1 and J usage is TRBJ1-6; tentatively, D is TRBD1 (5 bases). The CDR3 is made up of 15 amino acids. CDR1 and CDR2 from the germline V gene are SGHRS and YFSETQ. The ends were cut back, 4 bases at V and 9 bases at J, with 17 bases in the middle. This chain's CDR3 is CASSRSGEASSPLHF. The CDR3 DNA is TGCGCCAGCAGCCGGTCGGGGGAAGCGAGTTCACCCCTCCACTTT.

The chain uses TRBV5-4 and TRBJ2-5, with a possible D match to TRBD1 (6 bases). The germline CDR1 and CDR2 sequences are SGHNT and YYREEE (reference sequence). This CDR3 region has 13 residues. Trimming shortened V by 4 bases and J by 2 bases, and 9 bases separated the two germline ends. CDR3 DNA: TGTGCCAGCAGCCCCGGGACACAAGAGACCCAGTACTTC. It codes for CASSPGTQETQYF.

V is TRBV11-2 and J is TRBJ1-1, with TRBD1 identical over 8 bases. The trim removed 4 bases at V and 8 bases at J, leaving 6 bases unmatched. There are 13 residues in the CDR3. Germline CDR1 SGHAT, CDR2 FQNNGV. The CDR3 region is CASSSRNRGEAFF. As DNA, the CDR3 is TGTGCCAGCAGCTCAAGAAACAGGGGGGAAGCTTTCTTT. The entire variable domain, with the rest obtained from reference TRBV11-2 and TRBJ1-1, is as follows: EAGVAQSPRYKIIEKRQSVAFWCNPISGHATLYWYQQILGQGPKLLIQFQNNGVVDDSQLPKDRFSAERLKGVDSTLKIQPAKLEDSAVYLCASSSRNRGEAFFGQGTRLTVV.

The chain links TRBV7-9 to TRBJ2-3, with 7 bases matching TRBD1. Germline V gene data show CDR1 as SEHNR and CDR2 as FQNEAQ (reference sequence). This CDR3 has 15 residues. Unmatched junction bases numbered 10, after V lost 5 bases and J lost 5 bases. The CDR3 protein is CASSLGRTGEDTQYF. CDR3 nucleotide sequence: TGTGCCAGCAGCCTGGGTCGAACAGGGGAAGATACGCAGTATTTT.

The CDR3: CASSSGQGNSPLHF. CDR3 bases: TGTGCCAGCAGCTCCGGACAGGGAAATTCACCCCTCCACTTT. This sequence joins TRBV7-2 and TRBJ1-6; 8 nucleotides match TRBD1. Germline CDR1 SGHTA, CDR2 FQGNSA. This CDR3 contains 14 residues. Losses at the gene ends were 4 bases for V and 7 bases for J; bases not matched to a gene: 3.

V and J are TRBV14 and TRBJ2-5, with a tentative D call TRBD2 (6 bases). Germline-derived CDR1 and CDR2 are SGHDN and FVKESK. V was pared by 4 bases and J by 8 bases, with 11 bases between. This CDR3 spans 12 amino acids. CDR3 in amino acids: CASSRQEGTQYF. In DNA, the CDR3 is TGTGCCAGCAGCCGCCAGGAGGGTACCCAGTACTTC.

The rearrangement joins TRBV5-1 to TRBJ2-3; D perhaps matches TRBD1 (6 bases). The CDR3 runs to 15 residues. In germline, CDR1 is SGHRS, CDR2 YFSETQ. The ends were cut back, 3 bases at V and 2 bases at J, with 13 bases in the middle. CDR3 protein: CASSSGQTYTDTQYF. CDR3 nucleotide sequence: TGCGCCAGCAGCTCCGGACAGACTTACACAGATACGCAGTATTTT.

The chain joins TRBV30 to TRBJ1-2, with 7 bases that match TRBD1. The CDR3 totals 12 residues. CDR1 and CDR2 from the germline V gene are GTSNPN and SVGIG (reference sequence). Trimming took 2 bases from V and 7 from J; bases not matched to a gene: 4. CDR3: CAWSYRGGGYTF. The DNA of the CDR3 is TGTGCCTGGAGTTACAGGGGAGGTGGCTACACCTTC.

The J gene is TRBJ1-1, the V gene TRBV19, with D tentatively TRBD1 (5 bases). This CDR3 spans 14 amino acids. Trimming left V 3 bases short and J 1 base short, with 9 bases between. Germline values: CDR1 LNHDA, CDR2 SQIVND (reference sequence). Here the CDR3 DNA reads TGTGCCAGTAGTATTGTGGGGCAGAACACTGAAGCTTTCTTT. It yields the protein CASSIVGQNTEAFF. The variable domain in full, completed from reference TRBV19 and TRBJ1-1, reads DGGITQSPKYLFRKEGQNVTLSCEQNLNHDAMYWYRQDPGQGLRLIYYSQIVNDFQKGDIAEGYSVSREKKESFPLTVTSAQKNPTAFYLCASSIVGQNTEAFFGQGTRLTVV.

The CDR3 DNA sequence: TGTGCCACCAGCAGCCAGAACTGGGAGAAAAGGGGGGAAAAACTGTTTTTT. Protein: CATSSQNWEKRGEKLFF. The V gene is TRBV15, the J gene TRBJ1-4; maybe TRBD1 (6 bases). Germline values: CDR1 LNHNV, CDR2 YYDKDF (reference sequence). V lost 3 bases, J lost 8 bases, and 22 bases lay in between. The CDR3 is 17 amino acids. Supplemented by reference TRBV15 and TRBJ1-4, the full variable domain reads DAMVIQNPRYQVTQFGKPVTLSCSQTLNHNVMYWYQQKSSQAPKLLFHYYDKDFNNEADTPDNFQSRRPNTSFCFLDIRSPGLGDTAMYLCATSSQNWEKRGEKLFFGSGTQLSVL.

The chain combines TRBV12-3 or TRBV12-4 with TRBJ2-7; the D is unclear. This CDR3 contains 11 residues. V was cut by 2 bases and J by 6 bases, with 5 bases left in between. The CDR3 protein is CASSLSFEQYF. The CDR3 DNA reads TGTGCCAGCAGTTTATCGTTCGAGCAGTACTTC.

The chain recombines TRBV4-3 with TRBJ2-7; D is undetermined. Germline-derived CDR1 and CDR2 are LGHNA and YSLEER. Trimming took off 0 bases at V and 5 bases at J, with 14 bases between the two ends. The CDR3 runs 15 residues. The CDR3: CASSQERHGWDEQYF. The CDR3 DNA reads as TGCGCCAGCAGCCAAGAGCGGCACGGGTGGGACGAGCAGTACTTC.